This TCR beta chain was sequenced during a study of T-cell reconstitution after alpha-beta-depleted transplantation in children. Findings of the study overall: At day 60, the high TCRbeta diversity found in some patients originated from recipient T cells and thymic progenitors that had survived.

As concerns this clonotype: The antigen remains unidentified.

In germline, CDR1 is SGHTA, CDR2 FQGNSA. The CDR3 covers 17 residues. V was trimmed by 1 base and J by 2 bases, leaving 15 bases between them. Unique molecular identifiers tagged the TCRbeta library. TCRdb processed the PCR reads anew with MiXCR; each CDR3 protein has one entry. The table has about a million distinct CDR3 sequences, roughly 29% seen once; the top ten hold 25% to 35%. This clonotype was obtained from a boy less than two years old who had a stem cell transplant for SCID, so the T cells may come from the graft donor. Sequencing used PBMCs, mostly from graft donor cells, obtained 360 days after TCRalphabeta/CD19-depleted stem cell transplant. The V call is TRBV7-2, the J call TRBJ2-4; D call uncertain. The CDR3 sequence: CASSLGLVRYSKNIQYF. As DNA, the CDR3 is TGTGCCAGCAGCTTAGGGCTAGTCCGTTACTCCAAAAACATTCAGTACTTC. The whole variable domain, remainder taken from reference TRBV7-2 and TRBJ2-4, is GAGVSQSPSNKVTEKGKDVELRCDPISGHTALYWYRQSLGQGLEFLIYFQGNSAPDKSGLPSDRFSAERTGGSVSTLTIQRTQQEDSAVYLCASSLGLVRYSKNIQYFGAGTRLSVL.